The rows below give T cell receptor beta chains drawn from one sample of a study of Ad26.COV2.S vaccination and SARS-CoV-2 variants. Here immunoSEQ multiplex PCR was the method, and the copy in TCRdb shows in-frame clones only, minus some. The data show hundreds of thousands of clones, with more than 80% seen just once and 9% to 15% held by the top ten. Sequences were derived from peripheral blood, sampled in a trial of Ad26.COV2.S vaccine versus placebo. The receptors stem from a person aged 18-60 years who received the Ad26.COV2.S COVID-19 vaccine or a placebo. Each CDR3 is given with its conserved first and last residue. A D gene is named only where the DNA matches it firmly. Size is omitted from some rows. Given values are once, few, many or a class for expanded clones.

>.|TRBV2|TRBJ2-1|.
CANPEGVGDEQFF
TGTGCCAACCCTGAGGGGGTAGGGGATGAGCAGTTCTTC
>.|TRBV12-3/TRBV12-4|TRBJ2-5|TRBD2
CASSPGLEGTQYF
TGTGCCAGCAGTCCGGGACTAGAGGGGACCCAGTACTTC
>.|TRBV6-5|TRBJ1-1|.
CASRNLGTNTEAFF
TGTGCCAGCAGAAACCTCGGGACGAACACTGAAGCTTTCTTT
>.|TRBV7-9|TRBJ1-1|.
CASSHTNARTEAFF
TGTGCCAGCAGCCATACAAACGCCCGGACTGAAGCTTTCTTT
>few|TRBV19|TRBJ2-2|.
CASSIVGLLTGELFF
TGTGCCAGTAGTATAGTCGGGCTGTTAACCGGGGAGCTGTTTTTT
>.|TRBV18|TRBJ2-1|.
CASSPQGQRNEQFF
TGTGCCAGCTCACCCCAGGGTCAAAGGAATGAGCAGTTCTTC
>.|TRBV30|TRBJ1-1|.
CAWSSGWDTEAFF
TGTGCCTGGAGTTCAGGGTGGGACACTGAAGCTTTCTTT
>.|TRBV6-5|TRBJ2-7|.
CASSYGGAPYEQYF
TGTGCCAGCAGTTACGGTGGGGCTCCCTACGAGCAGTACTTC
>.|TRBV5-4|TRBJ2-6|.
CASSQTGANVLTF
TGTGCCAGCAGCCAAACTGGGGCCAACGTCCTGACTTTC
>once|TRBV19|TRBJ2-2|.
CASSIVLAVWTGELFF
TGTGCCAGTAGTATTGTGTTAGCGGTCTGGACCGGGGAGCTGTTTTTT
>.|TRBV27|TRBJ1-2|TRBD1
CASSRTGGYRYGYTF
TGTGCCAGCAGTAGGACAGGGGGCTACCGTTATGGCTACACCTTC
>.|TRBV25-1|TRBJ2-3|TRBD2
CASRTSGGADTQYF
TGTGCCAGCAGGACTAGCGGTGGTGCAGATACGCAGTATTTT
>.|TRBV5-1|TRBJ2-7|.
CASSLGPEPYEQYF
TGCGCCAGCAGCTTGGGACCGGAACCCTACGAGCAGTACTTC
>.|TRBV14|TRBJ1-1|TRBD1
CASSQLLTGNEAFF
TGTGCCAGCAGCCAGCTACTGACAGGGAATGAAGCTTTCTTT
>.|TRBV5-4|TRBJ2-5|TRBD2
CASTTGTSGTHQETQYF
TGTGCCAGCACCACCGGGACTAGCGGCACACATCAAGAGACCCAGTACTTC
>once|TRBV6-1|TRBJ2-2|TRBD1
CASSEAGTGSTGELFF
TGTGCCAGCAGTGAAGCCGGGACAGGGTCCACCGGGGAGCTGTTTTTT
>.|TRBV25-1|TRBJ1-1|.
CASKRGGGYTEAFF
TGTGCCAGCAAGCGGGGGGGAGGTTACACTGAAGCTTTCTTT
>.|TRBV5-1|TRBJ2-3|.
CASSLALTSSIDTQYF
TGCGCCAGCAGCTTGGCCCTGACTAGTTCCATCGATACGCAGTATTTT
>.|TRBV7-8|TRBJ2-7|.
CASSSPVSYEQYF
TGTGCCAGCAGCTCTCCAGTCTCCTACGAGCAGTACTTC
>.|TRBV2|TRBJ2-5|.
CASSEGRESEETQYF
TGTGCCAGCAGTGAAGGCCGGGAGAGTGAAGAGACCCAGTACTTC
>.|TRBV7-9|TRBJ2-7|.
CASSVGGSYEQYF
TGTGCCAGCAGCGTCGGAGGATCCTACGAGCAGTACTTC
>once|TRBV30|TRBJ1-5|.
CAWSVRGGGNQPQHF
TGTGCCTGGAGCGTAAGAGGGGGTGGCAATCAGCCCCAGCATTTT
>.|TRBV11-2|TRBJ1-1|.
CASIAPRGAETEAFF
TGTGCCAGCATCGCCCCCCGGGGGGCTGAAACTGAAGCTTTCTTT
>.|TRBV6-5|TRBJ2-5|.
CASSYVQGPQETQYF
TGTGCCAGCAGTTACGTGCAGGGGCCGCAAGAGACCCAGTACTTC
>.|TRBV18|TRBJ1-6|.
CASSPRQVGYNSPLHF
TGTGCCAGCTCACCACGACAGGTTGGGTATAATTCACCCCTCCACTTT
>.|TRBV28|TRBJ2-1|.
CARPGVRGMSSYNEQFF
TGTGCCAGACCCGGGGTTAGAGGGATGAGCTCCTACAATGAGCAGTTCTTC
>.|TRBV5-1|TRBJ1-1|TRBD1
CASSLRRAGGNTEAFF
TGCGCCAGCAGCTTGAGACGGGCAGGGGGCAACACTGAAGCTTTCTTT
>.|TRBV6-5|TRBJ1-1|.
CASSNKPGTTEAFF
TGTGCCAGCAGTAACAAACCCGGGACAACCGAAGCTTTCTTT
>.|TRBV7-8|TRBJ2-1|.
CASSLILAPGEQFF
TGTGCCAGCAGCTTAATCCTAGCGCCAGGGGAGCAGTTCTTC
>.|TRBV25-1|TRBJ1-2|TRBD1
CASSETPGQGPNYGYTF
TGTGCCAGCAGTGAAACGCCGGGACAGGGACCTAACTATGGCTACACCTTC
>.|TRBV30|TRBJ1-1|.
CAWSVQGPRGTEAFF
TGTGCCTGGAGTGTACAGGGCCCTAGGGGCACTGAAGCTTTCTTT
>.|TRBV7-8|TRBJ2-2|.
CASRGLSTGELFF
TGTGCCAGCAGGGGATTGAGCACCGGGGAGCTGTTTTTT